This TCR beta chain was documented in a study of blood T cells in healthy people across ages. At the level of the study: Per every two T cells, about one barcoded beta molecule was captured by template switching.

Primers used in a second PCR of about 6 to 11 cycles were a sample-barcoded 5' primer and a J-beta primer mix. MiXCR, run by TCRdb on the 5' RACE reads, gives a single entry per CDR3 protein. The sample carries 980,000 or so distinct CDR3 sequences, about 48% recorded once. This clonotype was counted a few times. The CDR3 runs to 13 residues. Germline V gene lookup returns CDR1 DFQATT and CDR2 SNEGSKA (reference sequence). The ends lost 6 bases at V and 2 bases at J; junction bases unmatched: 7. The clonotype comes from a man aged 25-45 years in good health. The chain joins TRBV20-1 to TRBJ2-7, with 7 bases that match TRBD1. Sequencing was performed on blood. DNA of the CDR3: TGCAGTGCCGGATTCACAGGGGCCTACGAGCAGTACTTC. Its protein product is CSAGFTGAYEQYF.